Below are 29 T cell receptor beta chains sequenced from a single sample in a study of blood T cell repertoires in COVID-19 (dated by TCRdb to 2020 to 2021). The method was the immunoSEQ multiplex PCR assay. The table comes from immuneACCESS by way of TCRdb, which keeps in-frame sequences with V and J called. Part of the clones is missing from these tables; in studies checked, under half for an unresolved V gene and the rest for unknown reasons. The sample table lists about 290,000 clones, just under 85% of them with a count of one. Of the sample, around 4.5% falls within the top ten clones. The sample consisted of peripheral blood. The receptors here all came from a woman aged 50 to 60 with active or convalescent COVID-19.

As to this clone: Other DNA sequences of this sample code for an identical CDR3. The chain combines TRBV29-1 with TRBJ2-1; TRBD2 matches 7 bases. V was clipped by 7 bases and J by 0 bases; unmatched bases: 6. The CDR3 is 14 amino acids. CDR1 and CDR2 from the germline V gene are SQVTM and ANQGSEA. The CDR3 loop reads CSALAGSSYNEQFF. CDR3 nucleotides: TGCAGCGCCTTAGCGGGTAGCTCCTACAATGAGCAGTTCTTC.

CDR3 region: CASSPWTSAEQYF. The CDR3 region has the DNA TGTGCCAGCAGCCCCTGGACTAGCGCCGAGCAGTACTTC. This chain links TRBV7-2 with TRBJ2-7; TRBD2 matches at 9 bases. The CDR3 has 13 residues. Germline V gene lookup returns CDR1 SGHTA and CDR2 FQGNSA. V lost 5 bases and J lost 6; bases outside the gene matches: 5.

This clone was picked up a small number of times. The genes are TRBV5-8 and TRBJ2-1; tentative D call: TRBD1 (6 bases). Trimming took 3 bases from V and 2 from J, leaving 9 bases between them. The length of the CDR3 is 14 residues. CDR1 SGHTS and CDR2 YDEGEE come from the germline V gene. In nucleotides, the CDR3 is TGTGCCAGCAGCTCCCGGGACACCTACAATGAGCAGTTCTTC. This encodes CASSSRDTYNEQFF.

A few counts support this clone. This chain connects TRBV3-1 (or the pseudogene TRBV3-2) to TRBJ2-7, with TRBD2 identical over 10 bases. The germline V gene has CDR1 LGHDT and CDR2 YNNKEL (reference sequence). With 4 bases clipped from V and 9 bases from J, the junction kept 12 bases outside the gene matches. This CDR3 is 15 amino acids long. The CDR3 loop reads CASSRSRAGGFGQYF. The CDR3 DNA sequence: TGTGCCAGCAGCCGGTCTAGAGCGGGAGGGTTCGGGCAGTACTTC.

This chain uses TRBV29-1 with TRBJ1-1, with a possible D match to TRBD1 (5 bases). This CDR3 is built from 13 residues. Germline CDR1 reads SQVTM; CDR2 reads ANQGSEA. Trimming removed 4 bases at V and 5 bases at J, with 14 bases between. The CDR3 DNA is TGCAGCGTTGGGCAGGGAGGTTGGACTGAAGCTTTCTTT. Protein: CSVGQGGWTEAFF.

This clone was picked up one time. This chain connects TRBV2 to TRBJ1-2; D is undetermined. V lost 2 bases to trimming and J lost 1 base, with 11 bases between them. CDR1 is SNHLY and CDR2 is FYNNEI in the germline V gene. This CDR3 has 15 amino acids. DNA of the CDR3: TGTGCCAGCAGTGAATACACAGCCCTTAACTATGGCTACACCTTC. This gives the protein CASSEYTALNYGYTF.

The chain links TRBV11-3 to TRBJ2-2; D uncertain. Trimming took 4 bases from V and 10 from J, leaving 16 bases between them. The CDR3 consists of 14 residues. Germline values: CDR1 SGHNT, CDR2 YENEEA. CDR3 nucleotides: TGTGCCAGCAGCTCCTCTCCCCTACTAACGGAGCTGTTTTTT. Protein: CASSSSPLLTELFF.

The chain employs TRBV19 and TRBJ2-5, with 9 bases identical to TRBD2. V was clipped by 3 bases and J by 5 bases; unmatched bases: 1. Germline values: CDR1 LNHDA, CDR2 SQIVND (reference sequence). The CDR3 contains 13 residues. The CDR3 reads CASSIGTSETQYF. CDR3 nucleotides: TGTGCCAGTAGTATCGGGACTAGCGAGACCCAGTACTTC.

This clone was observed a few times. This same CDR3 is encoded by further DNA sequences in the sample. The CDR3 sequence: CASSLDRPYSNQPQHF. The CDR3 nucleotides read TGTGCCAGCAGCTTAGACAGGCCCTATAGCAATCAGCCCCAGCATTTT. This sequence joins TRBV7-2 and TRBJ1-5; a possible D gene is TRBD1 (5 bases). The V gene's germline CDR1 is SGHTA and CDR2 FQGNSA. The CDR3 contains 16 residues. The ends were cut back, 1 base at V and 0 bases at J, with 10 bases in the middle.

This chain links TRBV25-1 with TRBJ2-5; D gene ambiguous. Deletions cut 1 base from V and 2 bases from J, with 20 bases between. Germline loops: CDR1 MGHDK, CDR2 SYGVNS. The CDR3 loop spans 18 amino acids. DNA for the CDR3: TGTGCCAGCAGTGAATTCACCACAGTGCGAGCACCTCAAGAGACCCAGTACTTC. Its protein product is CASSEFTTVRAPQETQYF. Drawing the rest from reference TRBV25-1 and TRBJ2-5, the complete variable domain is EADIYQTPRYLVIGTGKKITLECSQTMGHDKMYWYQQDPGMELHLIHYSYGVNSTEKGDLSSESTVSRIRTEHFPLTLESARPSHTSQYLCASSEFTTVRAPQETQYFGPGTRLLVL.

The chain's CDR3 is CASSFGEAQETQYF. In DNA form, the CDR3 reads TGTGCCAGCAGCTTTGGGGAGGCGCAAGAGACCCAGTACTTC. The chain carries TRBV11-2 and TRBJ2-5; weak D call: TRBD2 (6 bases). The CDR3 has 14 residues. Germline V gene sequence: CDR1 SGHAT, CDR2 FQNNGV. Deletions cut 3 bases from V and 2 bases from J, with 10 bases between.

In this sample, this clone turned up once. The chain employs TRBV2 and TRBJ2-4; the D gene is possibly TRBD2 (5 bases). This CDR3 region has 13 residues. Germline CDR1 reads SNHLY; CDR2 reads FYNNEI. The V gene lost 1 base and the J gene lost 8 bases, with 9 bases spanning the gap. CDR3 DNA sequence: TGTGCCAGCAGTGAAGTCCACGGGGACATTCAGTACTTC. Its protein is CASSEVHGDIQYF.

The chain links TRBV21-1 to TRBJ1-2. TRBV21-1 represents a pseudogene. The CDR3 runs to 15 residues. The CDR3 is CASSGRGGGNYGYTF. DNA for the CDR3: TGTGCCAGCAGCGGTCGGGGAGGGGGGAACTATGGCTACACCTTC.

This clone was recorded a few times. The V and J genes are TRBV5-1 and TRBJ2-3; D possibly corresponds to TRBD2 (6 bases). The CDR3 is 13 residues long. CDR1 is SGHRS and CDR2 is YFSETQ in the germline V gene. With 4 bases removed from V and 3 bases from J, the gap between germline ends came to 9 bases. In nucleotides, the CDR3 is TGCGCCAGCAGCCGGGCGGGGACAGATACGCAGTATTTT. Translating gives CASSRAGTDTQYF. Full variable domain (remainder filled in from reference TRBV5-1 and TRBJ2-3): KAGVTQTPRYLIKTRGQQVTLSCSPISGHRSVSWYQQTPGQGLQFLFEYFSETQRNKGNFPGRFSGRQFSNSRSEMNVSTLELGDSALYLCASSRAGTDTQYFGPGTRLTVL.

V and J are TRBV5-4 and TRBJ1-2, with D tentatively TRBD1 (5 bases). The CDR3 length is 15 residues. V shed 0 bases and J shed 4 bases, with 13 bases lying between them. CDR1 and CDR2 from the germline V gene are SGHNT and YYREEE (reference sequence). CDR3 protein: CASSLGGDSSYGYTF. Written as DNA, the CDR3 is TGTGCCAGCAGCTTGGGGGGCGATAGTAGCTATGGCTACACCTTC.

The CDR3 DNA sequence: TGTGCCAGCAGTACTACTAGCGGGAGGATGTCCAACGTCCTGACTTTC. This gives the protein CASSTTSGRMSNVLTF. This rearrangement joins TRBV28 to TRBJ2-6, with 12 nucleotides matching TRBD2. Germline values: CDR1 MDHEN, CDR2 SYDVKM. The CDR3 is 16 amino acids. After removal of 5 bases from V and 8 bases from J, the junction contained 7 bases not matched to a gene.

V gene TRBV5-1 combines with J gene TRBJ2-5; D perhaps matches TRBD2 (5 bases). Per the germline V gene, CDR1 is SGHRS and CDR2 is YFSETQ. The CDR3 length is 15 residues. V was clipped by 4 bases and J by 3 bases, with 16 bases between them. CDR3 nucleotide sequence: TGCGCCAGCAGCGGAGGACTGTTGGCAGAAGAGACCCAGTACTTC. It specifies CASSGGLLAEETQYF. Full variable domain (missing parts from reference TRBV5-1 and TRBJ2-5): KAGVTQTPRYLIKTRGQQVTLSCSPISGHRSVSWYQQTPGQGLQFLFEYFSETQRNKGNFPGRFSGRQFSNSRSEMNVSTLELGDSALYLCASSGGLLAEETQYFGPGTRLLVL.

The gene calls are TRBV7-9 and TRBJ2-1, with 8 bases fitting TRBD2. The V and J ends lost 4 bases and 6 bases, in that order; junction bases with no gene match: 5. Per germline, CDR1 SEHNR and CDR2 FQNEAQ (reference sequence). The CDR3 runs 14 residues. The CDR3 protein is CASSSGTRVNEQFF. In nucleotides, the CDR3 is TGTGCCAGCAGCTCCGGGACTAGGGTCAATGAGCAGTTCTTC.

The chain joins TRBV18 to TRBJ2-7, with 8 bases aligning to TRBD1. Germline trimming cut 4 bases from V and 6 bases from J; bases unmatched to any gene: 8. This CDR3 is 14 amino acids long. CDR1 is KGHSH, CDR2 LQKENI, per germline. Written as DNA, the CDR3 is TGTGCCAGCTCACGCGGGACAGGCGAGGGCGAGCAGTACTTC. Translation gives CASSRGTGEGEQYF.

V and J are TRBV19 and TRBJ2-6; TRBD2 aligns across 11 bases. The CDR3 length is 20 residues. Germline values: CDR1 LNHDA, CDR2 SQIVND (reference sequence). With V trimmed by 1 base and J by 0 bases, 8 bases remained unmatched. The DNA of the CDR3 is TGTGCCAGTAGTATAGGTGGACCGGGACTAGCGGTCTCTGGGGCCAACGTCCTGACTTTC. Residues: CASSIGGPGLAVSGANVLTF. Full variable domain (remainder filled in from reference TRBV19 and TRBJ2-6): DGGITQSPKYLFRKEGQNVTLSCEQNLNHDAMYWYRQDPGQGLRLIYYSQIVNDFQKGDIAEGYSVSREKKESFPLTVTSAQKNPTAFYLCASSIGGPGLAVSGANVLTFGAGSRLTVL.

This clone showed up many times. The V and J genes are TRBV3-1 (or the pseudogene TRBV3-2) and TRBJ2-1, with 10 bases matching TRBD2. J was trimmed by 13 bases and V by 2 bases; bases with no gene match: 8. The CDR3 has 14 residues. Looked up from germline, CDR1 is LGHDT and CDR2 is YNNKEL (reference sequence). In nucleotides, the CDR3 is TGTGCCAGCAGCCAACAATTAGCGGGAGGACCACAGTTCTTC. The encoded protein is CASSQQLAGGPQFF.

This clone has a single count. The rearrangement uses TRBV18 and TRBJ2-3, with TRBD2 matching over 8 bases. The CDR3 has 20 amino acids. Germline loops: CDR1 KGHSH, CDR2 LQKENI. J was trimmed by 6 bases and V by 3 bases; bases with no gene match: 23. The CDR3 region is CASSPTSRPSSGSGVDTQYF. CDR3 sequence (DNA): TGTGCCAGCTCACCCACATCGCGACCTAGCAGCGGGAGTGGGGTGGATACGCAGTATTTT. Supplemented by reference TRBV18 and TRBJ2-3, the full variable domain reads NAGVMQNPRHLVRRRGQEARLRCSPMKGHSHVYWYRQLPEEGLKFMVYLQKENIIDESGMPKERFSAEFPKEGPSILRIQQVVRGDSAAYFCASSPTSRPSSGSGVDTQYFGPGTRLTVL.

The chain recombines TRBV18 with TRBJ1-1, with unresolved D. The germline V gene encodes CDR1 KGHSH and CDR2 LQKENI. The CDR3 has 16 residues. V was trimmed by 3 bases and J by 1 base, leaving 15 bases between them. CDR3 bases: TGTGCCAGCTCACCCGGGTTGACCGCGGGGAACACTGAAGCTTTCTTT. The encoded protein is CASSPGLTAGNTEAFF. Together with reference TRBV18 and TRBJ1-1, the CDR3 gives the full variable domain: NAGVMQNPRHLVRRRGQEARLRCSPMKGHSHVYWYRQLPEEGLKFMVYLQKENIIDESGMPKERFSAEFPKEGPSILRIQQVVRGDSAAYFCASSPGLTAGNTEAFFGQGTRLTVV.

CDR3 coding DNA: TGTGCCAGCAGCCAACTAGCGGGAGTTCATTACAATGAGCAGTTCTTC. Amino acid sequence: CASSQLAGVHYNEQFF. The chain is built from TRBV7-9 and TRBJ2-1; TRBD2 matches 11 bases. This CDR3 spans 16 amino acids. CDR1 is SEHNR, CDR2 FQNEAQ, per germline (reference sequence). The V segment lost 5 bases and the J segment 4 bases; nucleotides outside the gene matches: 7.

In its sample, this clone was seen many times. This rearrangement joins TRBV4-1 to TRBJ1-2, with D tentatively TRBD1 (6 bases). The germline gives CDR1 MGHRA, CDR2 YSYEKL. The CDR3 extends over 12 amino acids. Trimming cost V 7 bases and J 6 bases, with 12 bases left between them. The chain's CDR3 is CASNTGSDGYTF. CDR3 coding DNA: TGCGCCAGCAACACAGGGAGCGATGGCTACACCTTC.

The chain recombines TRBV15 with TRBJ2-5; unclear D gene. Germline V CDR1 and CDR2: LNHNV, YYDKDF (reference sequence). This CDR3 is built from 12 residues. V was shortened by 5 bases and J by 7 bases, with 11 bases between the two germline ends. CDR3 residues: CATSSHVLTQYF. Written as DNA, the CDR3 is TGTGCCACCAGCTCACATGTTTTGACCCAGTACTTC.

The chain uses TRBV7-9 and TRBJ1-2, with 9 bases fitting TRBD1. Trimming at V came to 4 bases and at J to 1 base, leaving 13 bases not matched to a gene. The germline V gene encodes CDR1 SEHNR and CDR2 FQNEAQ (reference sequence). The CDR3 covers 18 residues. The CDR3 DNA follows: TGTGCCAGCAGCTCGCTAGTGGACAGGGGATCGGGTAACTATGGCTACACCTTC. Translated: CASSSLVDRGSGNYGYTF. The full variable domain, rest sourced from reference TRBV7-9 and TRBJ1-2, is DTGVSQNPRHKITKRGQNVTFRCDPISEHNRLYWYRQTLGQGPEFLTYFQNEAQLEKSRLLSDRFSAERPKGSFSTLEIQRTEQGDSAMYLCASSSLVDRGSGNYGYTFGSGTRLTVV.

This chain connects TRBV11-3 to TRBJ2-3; 7 bases match TRBD1. Per germline, CDR1 SGHNT and CDR2 YENEEA. V shed 5 bases and J 2 bases; nucleotides not matched to a gene: 7. The CDR3 runs 15 residues. This CDR3 reads CASSPEGQFTDTQYF. The DNA of the CDR3 is TGTGCCAGCAGCCCCGAGGGACAGTTCACAGATACGCAGTATTTT.

Comments on this clone: The junction and the germline gene differ at one end; a read error may be behind it. The sample has other DNA sequences that encode this CDR3 too. The chain couples TRBV25-1 to TRBJ2-7, with 9 nucleotides matching TRBD2. CDR3 size: 15 residues. Per germline, CDR1 MGHDK and CDR2 SYGVNS. CDR3 nucleotides: TGTGCCAGCAGTGAATGGGGGACTAGCTCCTACGAGCAGTACTTT. Residues: CASSEWGTSSYEQYF.